Here is one T cell receptor (beta chain) with its context. Antigen specificity is unknown. The primer mix had 60 Vbeta and 13 Jbeta primers. Assay: immunoSEQ multiplex PCR; the TCRdb copy retains only in-frame clones and omits some. Among roughly 120,000 clones, roughly four fifths were seen once, and the ten largest hold approximately 11%. The CDR3 consists of 12 residues. Germline assignment: CDR1 MDHEN and CDR2 SYDVKM. After removal of 6 bases from V and 5 bases from J, the junction contained 4 bases not matched to a gene. The data are from a study of cytomegalovirus exposure and HLA in healthy donors. For the study at large: Early released data comprised approximately 85 million unique TCRs from HLA-typed donors. Among the 350 to 400 donors who were genotyped, about 80% fell in the genetic ancestry cluster that is associated with self-reported Caucasian donors.

General study findings and limits: What TCR beta sequences reportedly achieved was accurate prediction of HLA-A and HLA-B alleles in most subjects.

Sequencing was done on a sample of PBMCs. The genes are TRBV28 and TRBJ2-7, with 7 bases aligning to TRBD1. The origin of this receptor is a male donor in good health and CMV-seropositive. The CDR3 sequence is CASRQQGHEQYF. In nucleotides, the CDR3 is TGTGCCAGCAGACAACAGGGGCACGAGCAGTACTTC.